This record covers a single TCR beta chain. Deletions cut 0 bases from V and 9 bases from J, with 8 bases between. The CDR3 consists of 12 residues. Germline V lookup: CDR1 LGHNA, CDR2 YNFKEQ. How the authors handled the data: Estimation of nucleated cell counts was performed using reference gene primer amplification. Measured with immunoSEQ multiplex PCR; TCRdb has only the in-frame clones, and not every one. That table furnishes V, J and clone size, whereas the DNA furnished D and trimming. The sample lists 70,000 or so clones; roughly 86% were seen once. This sample is part of a study of blood T cell repertoires in COVID-19. Study at large: Acute and convalescent COVID-19 samples came from the United States, Italy and Spain. PBMCs, B-cell-depleted T cells, or T cells were the source of the cDNA or gDNA that made up the material.

The sample consisted of peripheral blood. The chain links TRBV4-2 to TRBJ2-5; D uncertain. The receptor was derived from a woman aged 60 to 75 with acute or convalescent COVID-19. This chain's CDR3 is CASSQERQAQYF. The CDR3 bases are TGTGCCAGCAGCCAAGAGCGTCAGGCCCAGTACTTC.